Sequencing of this T cell receptor beta chain was carried out in a study of blood T cell repertoires in COVID-19. Study-level information: Specimens from acute and convalescent COVID-19 originated in the United States, Italy and Spain. Sample material is recorded as cDNA or gDNA derived from T cells, B-cell-depleted T cells, or PBMCs.

In the source study's methods: Amplifying reference gene primers gave estimates of nucleated cell counts. Profiling relied on immunoSEQ multiplex PCR, and the TCRdb table lists in-frame clones only, not all of them. Clone size and the V and J calls come from that table; the DNA yielded D and trimming. Of nearly 90,000 clones listed, about two thirds are singletons. This CDR3 spans 13 amino acids. The germline V and J ends were trimmed by 6 bases and 3 bases, with 11 bases remaining between them. Germline assignment: CDR1 ENHRY and CDR2 SYGVKD. This clone occurred a few times. V is TRBV10-3 and J is TRBJ1-2; perhaps TRBD1 as D (5 bases). Sequenced input: peripheral blood. The TCR sequence derives from a woman older than 75 with acute or convalescent COVID-19. The CDR3 here is CAIRSTAYYGYTF. The CDR3 bases are TGTGCCATCAGATCGACAGCTTACTATGGCTACACCTTC.